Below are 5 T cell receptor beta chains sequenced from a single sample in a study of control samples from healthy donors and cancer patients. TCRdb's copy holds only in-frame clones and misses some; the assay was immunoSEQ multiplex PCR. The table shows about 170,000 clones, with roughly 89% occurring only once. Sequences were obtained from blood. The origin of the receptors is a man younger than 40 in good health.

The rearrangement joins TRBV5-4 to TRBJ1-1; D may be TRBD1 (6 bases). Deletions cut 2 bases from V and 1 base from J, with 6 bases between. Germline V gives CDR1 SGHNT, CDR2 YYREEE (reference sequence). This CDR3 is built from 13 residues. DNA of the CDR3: TGTGCCAGCAGCTTAGGGGGGAACACTGAAGCTTTCTTT. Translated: CASSLGGNTEAFF.

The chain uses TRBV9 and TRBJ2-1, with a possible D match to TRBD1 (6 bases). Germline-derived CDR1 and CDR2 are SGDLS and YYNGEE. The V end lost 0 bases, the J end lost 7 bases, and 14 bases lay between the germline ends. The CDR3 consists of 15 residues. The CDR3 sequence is CASSVEGQGLNEQFF. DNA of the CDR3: TGTGCCAGCAGCGTAGAGGGCCAGGGGCTGAATGAGCAGTTCTTC.

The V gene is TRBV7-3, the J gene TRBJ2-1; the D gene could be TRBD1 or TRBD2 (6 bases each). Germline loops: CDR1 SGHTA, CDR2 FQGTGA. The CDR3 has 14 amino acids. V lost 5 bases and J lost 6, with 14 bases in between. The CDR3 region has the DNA TGTGCCAGCAGCCGTCAAGGGGGGCCCAATGAGCAGTTCTTC. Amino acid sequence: CASSRQGGPNEQFF. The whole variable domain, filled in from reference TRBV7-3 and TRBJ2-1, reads GAGVSQTPSNKVTEKGKYVELRCDPISGHTALYWYRQSLGQGPEFLIYFQGTGAADDSGLPNDRFFAVRPEGSVSTLKIQRTERGDSAVYLCASSRQGGPNEQFFGPGTRLTVL.

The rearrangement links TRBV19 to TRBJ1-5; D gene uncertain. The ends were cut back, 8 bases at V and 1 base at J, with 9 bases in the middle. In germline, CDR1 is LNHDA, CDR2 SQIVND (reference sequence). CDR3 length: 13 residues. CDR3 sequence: CASGQQSNQPQHF. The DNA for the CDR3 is TGTGCCAGTGGCCAGCAGAGCAATCAGCCCCAGCATTTT.

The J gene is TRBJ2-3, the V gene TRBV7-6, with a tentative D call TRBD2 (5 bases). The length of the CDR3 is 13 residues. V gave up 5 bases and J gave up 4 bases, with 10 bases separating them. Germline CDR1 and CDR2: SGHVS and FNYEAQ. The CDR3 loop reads CASSHLGADTQYF. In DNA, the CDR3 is TGTGCCAGCAGCCACCTCGGGGCAGATACGCAGTATTTT.